This TCR beta chain was captured by sequencing in a study of blood T cell repertoires in COVID-19. Germline V lookup: CDR1 LGHDT, CDR2 YNNKEL (reference sequence). V shed 1 base and J shed 0 bases, with 4 bases lying between them. The CDR3 consists of 13 residues. The repertoire was sequenced with immunoSEQ multiplex PCR; TCRdb's copy has only in-frame clones and lacks some. The table shows about 170,000 clones, with over 70% occurring only once. The sequenced material came from peripheral blood. The chain uses TRBV3-1 (or the pseudogene TRBV3-2) and TRBJ2-7, with D hard to call. The receptor comes from a woman in her 70s who had recovered from COVID-19. CDR3 residues: CASSQGASYEQYF. The CDR3 coding sequence is TGTGCCAGCAGCCAAGGGGCCTCCTACGAGCAGTACTTC.